This T cell receptor (beta chain) stems from a study of T cell responses to AZD1222 COVID-19 vaccine. At the level of the study: The analysis combined second doses at about 4 or about 12 weeks. Study results and limitations: CD4 TCRs covered the whole spike, strongest at regions 160-218 and 743-854. Close to half of all spike-specific TCRs reportedly target regions of the variants that are unmutated. White British ancestry dominated among donors, who included more females, and clonal diversity was possibly underestimated.

CDR3 length: 15 residues. Germline CDR1 MNHEY, CDR2 SMNVEV (reference sequence). With 6 bases removed from V and 6 bases from J, the gap between germline ends came to 17 bases. Turning to this clone: The antigen remains undetermined.

Generated by immunoSEQ multiplex PCR, the TCRdb table keeps only in-frame clones and is missing some. The data show more than 130,000 clones, 90% seen once. The source is an adult in good health. Sequences were derived from peripheral blood, sampled on day 0 of AZD1222 vaccination. V and J are TRBV27 and TRBJ1-4; a possible D gene is TRBD1 (5 bases). In DNA form, the CDR3 reads TGTGCCAGCAGCCAATGGGGGTCGGGTGATGAAAAACTGTTTTTT. Its translation: CASSQWGSGDEKLFF.